Presented here are 6 T cell receptor beta chains from one specimen sequenced in a study of blood T cell repertoires in COVID-19. Measured with immunoSEQ multiplex PCR; TCRdb has only the in-frame clones, and not every one. The sample holds 120,000 to 150,000 clones, over 75% seen once. Sequenced material: peripheral blood. The receptor source for this set is a woman aged 50 to 60 with acute or convalescent COVID-19.

The chain carries TRBV6-5 and TRBJ2-5; maybe TRBD2 (7 bases). Trimming pared 6 bases from V and 2 bases from J, leaving 16 bases between. CDR3 length: 15 amino acids. In germline, CDR1 is MNHEY, CDR2 SVGAGI. The CDR3 reads CASRGGGSGQETQYF. The CDR3 DNA sequence: TGTGCCAGCAGGGGAGGGGGTAGCGGGCAAGAGACCCAGTACTTC.

V and J are TRBV5-1 and TRBJ2-3, with D perhaps TRBD2 (6 bases). V lost 8 bases and J lost 3, with 10 bases in between. This CDR3 spans 12 amino acids. Germline values: CDR1 SGHRS, CDR2 YFSETQ. CDR3 residues: CASHAGTDTQYF. The CDR3 DNA sequence: TGCGCCAGTCACGCGGGAACAGATACGCAGTATTTT.

V is TRBV2 and J is TRBJ2-5; 8 bases match TRBD2. Per the germline V gene, CDR1 is SNHLY and CDR2 is FYNNEI. The V gene end was trimmed by 5 bases and the J gene end by 2 bases; junction bases not matched to a gene: 16. The CDR3 runs to 18 residues. The CDR3 is CASSPTSGTRRLQETQYF. The CDR3 DNA reads TGTGCCAGCAGTCCGACTTCCGGGACTAGACGACTACAAGAGACCCAGTACTTC.

This chain links TRBV6-5 with TRBJ2-7, with 7 bases identical to TRBD1. J was trimmed by 2 bases and V by 6 bases; bases with no gene match: 10. This CDR3 is 15 amino acids long. CDR1 is MNHEY, CDR2 SVGAGI, per germline. Here the CDR3 reads CASREILGQAYEQYF. The CDR3 DNA reads TGTGCCAGCAGGGAGATTCTCGGACAGGCCTACGAGCAGTACTTC.

The chain has TRBV24-1 and TRBJ1-2, with D perhaps TRBD1 (5 bases). V lost 4 bases to trimming and J lost 8 bases, with 22 bases between them. The length of the CDR3 is 16 residues. CDR1 and CDR2 (germline): KGHDR, SFDVKD. CDR3: CATSDAGGFGTGGYTF. The DNA for the CDR3 is TGTGCCACCAGTGACGCGGGGGGGTTCGGTACGGGCGGCTACACCTTC.

The chain couples TRBV4-2 to TRBJ2-4; 9 nucleotides match TRBD1. The CDR3 is 15 residues long. The trim removed 0 bases at V and 7 bases at J, leaving 4 bases unmatched. Germline loops: CDR1 LGHNA, CDR2 YNFKEQ. The CDR3 nucleotides are TGTGCCAGCAGCCAAGATCAGGGACAGGGCAACATTCAGTACTTC. It encodes CASSQDQGQGNIQYF.